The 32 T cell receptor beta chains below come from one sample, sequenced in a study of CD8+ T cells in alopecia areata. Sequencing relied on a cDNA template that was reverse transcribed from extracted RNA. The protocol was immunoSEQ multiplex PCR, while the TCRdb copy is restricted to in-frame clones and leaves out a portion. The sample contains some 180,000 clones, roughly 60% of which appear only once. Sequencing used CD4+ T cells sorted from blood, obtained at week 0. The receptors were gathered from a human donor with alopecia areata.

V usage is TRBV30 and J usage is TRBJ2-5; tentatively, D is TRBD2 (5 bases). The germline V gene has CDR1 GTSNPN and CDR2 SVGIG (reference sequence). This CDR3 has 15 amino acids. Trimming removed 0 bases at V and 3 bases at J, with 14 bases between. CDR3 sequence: CAWSVLAGIKETQYF. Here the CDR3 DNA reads TGTGCCTGGAGTGTTTTAGCCGGGATAAAAGAGACCCAGTACTTC.

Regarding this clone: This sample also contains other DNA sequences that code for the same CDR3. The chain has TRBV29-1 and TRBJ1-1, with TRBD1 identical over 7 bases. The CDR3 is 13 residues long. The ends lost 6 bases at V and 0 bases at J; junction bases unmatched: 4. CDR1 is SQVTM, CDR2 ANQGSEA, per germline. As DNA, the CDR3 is TGCAGCGTGTCGGGACAGTTGAACACTGAAGCTTTCTTT. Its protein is CSVSGQLNTEAFF.

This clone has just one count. CDR3 amino acids: CAWSPLSSYNSPLHF. Here the CDR3 DNA reads TGTGCCTGGAGTCCTCTAAGCTCCTATAATTCACCCCTCCACTTT. J is TRBJ1-6 and V is TRBV30, with D hard to call. V was trimmed by 2 bases and J by 0 bases, leaving 8 bases between them. The CDR3 is 15 residues long. Germline loops: CDR1 GTSNPN, CDR2 SVGIG (reference sequence).

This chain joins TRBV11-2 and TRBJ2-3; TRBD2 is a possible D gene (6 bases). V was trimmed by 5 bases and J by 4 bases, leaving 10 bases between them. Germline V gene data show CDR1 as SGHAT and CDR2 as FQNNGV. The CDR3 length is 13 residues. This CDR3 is CASSRGTADTQYF. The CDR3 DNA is TGTGCCAGCAGCCGCGGGACGGCAGATACGCAGTATTTT.

The CDR3 bases are TGTGCCAGCACACGACAGGGGAGGACTAACTATGGCTACACCTTC. Protein: CASTRQGRTNYGYTF. V is TRBV7-2 and J is TRBJ1-2; 8 nucleotides line up with TRBD1. The CDR3 length is 15 residues. Germline loops: CDR1 SGHTA, CDR2 FQGNSA. Germline trimming cut 7 bases from V and 0 bases from J; bases unmatched to any gene: 7.

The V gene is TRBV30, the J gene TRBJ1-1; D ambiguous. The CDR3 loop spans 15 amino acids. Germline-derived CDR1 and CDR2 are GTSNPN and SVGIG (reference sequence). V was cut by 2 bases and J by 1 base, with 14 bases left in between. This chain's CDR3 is CAWSSPELGNTEAFF. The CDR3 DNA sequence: TGTGCCTGGAGTTCCCCTGAGCTGGGGAACACTGAAGCTTTCTTT.

DNA of the CDR3: TGTGCCAGTTCAGTGGCTAACTATGGCTACACCTTC. Its translation is CASSVANYGYTF. The chain combines TRBV19 with TRBJ1-2; D is uncertain. Trimming took 8 bases from V and 0 from J, leaving 7 bases between them. From germline, CDR1 is LNHDA and CDR2 SQIVND (reference sequence). This CDR3 has 12 residues.

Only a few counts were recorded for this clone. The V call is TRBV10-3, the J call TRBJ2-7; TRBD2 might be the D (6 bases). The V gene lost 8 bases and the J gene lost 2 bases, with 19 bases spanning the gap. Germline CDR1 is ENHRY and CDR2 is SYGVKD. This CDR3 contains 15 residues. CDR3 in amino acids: CAIGGDRGFTYEQYF. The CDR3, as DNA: TGTGCCATCGGCGGGGACCGCGGTTTTACCTACGAGCAGTACTTC.

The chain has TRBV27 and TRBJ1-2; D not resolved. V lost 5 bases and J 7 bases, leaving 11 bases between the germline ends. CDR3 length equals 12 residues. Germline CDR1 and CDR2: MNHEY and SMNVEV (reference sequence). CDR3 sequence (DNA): TGTGCCAGCAGTCCCGGCGGGAGTGGCTACACCTTC. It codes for CASSPGGSGYTF.

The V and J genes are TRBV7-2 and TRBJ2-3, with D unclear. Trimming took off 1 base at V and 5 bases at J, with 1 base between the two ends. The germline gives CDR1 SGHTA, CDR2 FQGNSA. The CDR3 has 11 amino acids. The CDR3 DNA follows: TGTGCCAGCAGCTTAGAAGATACGCAGTATTTT. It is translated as CASSLEDTQYF. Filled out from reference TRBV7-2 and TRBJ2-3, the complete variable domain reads GAGVSQSPSNKVTEKGKDVELRCDPISGHTALYWYRQSLGQGLEFLIYFQGNSAPDKSGLPSDRFSAERTGGSVSTLTIQRTQQEDSAVYLCASSLEDTQYFGPGTRLTVL.

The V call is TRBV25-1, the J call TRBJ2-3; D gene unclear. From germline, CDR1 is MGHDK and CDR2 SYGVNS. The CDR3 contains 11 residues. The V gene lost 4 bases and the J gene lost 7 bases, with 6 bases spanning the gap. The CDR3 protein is CASSARNTQYF. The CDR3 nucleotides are TGTGCCAGCAGTGCCCGGAATACGCAGTATTTT.

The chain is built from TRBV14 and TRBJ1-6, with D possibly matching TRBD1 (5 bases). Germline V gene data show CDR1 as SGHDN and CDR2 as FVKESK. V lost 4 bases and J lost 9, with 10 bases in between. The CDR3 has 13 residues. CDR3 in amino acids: CASSPGGSSPLHF. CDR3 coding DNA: TGTGCCAGCAGCCCTGGGGGGTCTTCACCCCTCCACTTT.

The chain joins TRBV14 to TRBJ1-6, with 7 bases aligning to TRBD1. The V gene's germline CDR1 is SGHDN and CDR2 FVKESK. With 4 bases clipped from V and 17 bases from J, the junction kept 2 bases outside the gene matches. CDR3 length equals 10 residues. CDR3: CASSRQGFHF. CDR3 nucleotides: TGTGCCAGCAGCCGACAGGGATTCCACTTT.

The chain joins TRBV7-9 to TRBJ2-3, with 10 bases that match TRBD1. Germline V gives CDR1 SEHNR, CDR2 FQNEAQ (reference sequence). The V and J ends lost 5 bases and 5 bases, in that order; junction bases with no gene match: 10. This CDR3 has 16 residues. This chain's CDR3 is CASSHQTGGGQDTQYF. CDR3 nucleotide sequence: TGTGCCAGCAGCCACCAGACAGGGGGCGGACAAGATACGCAGTATTTT.

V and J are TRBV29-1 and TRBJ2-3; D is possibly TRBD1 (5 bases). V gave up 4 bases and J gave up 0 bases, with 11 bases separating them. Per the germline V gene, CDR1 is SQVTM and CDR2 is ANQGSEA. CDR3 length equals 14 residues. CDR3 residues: CSVVGRESTDTQYF. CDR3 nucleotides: TGCAGCGTTGTGGGCAGGGAAAGCACAGATACGCAGTATTTT.

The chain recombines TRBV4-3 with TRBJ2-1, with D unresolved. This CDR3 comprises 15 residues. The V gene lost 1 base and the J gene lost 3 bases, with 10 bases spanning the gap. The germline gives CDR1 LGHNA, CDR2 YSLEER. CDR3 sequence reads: CASSQGVGVYNEQFF. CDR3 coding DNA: TGCGCCAGCAGCCAAGGAGTCGGCGTCTACAATGAGCAGTTCTTC.

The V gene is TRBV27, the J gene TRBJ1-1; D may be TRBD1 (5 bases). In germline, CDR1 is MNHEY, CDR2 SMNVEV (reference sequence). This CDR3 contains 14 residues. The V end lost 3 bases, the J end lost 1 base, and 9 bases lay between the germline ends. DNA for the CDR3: TGTGCCAGCAGTTTTAGAGGGGCGAACACTGAAGCTTTCTTT. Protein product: CASSFRGANTEAFF.

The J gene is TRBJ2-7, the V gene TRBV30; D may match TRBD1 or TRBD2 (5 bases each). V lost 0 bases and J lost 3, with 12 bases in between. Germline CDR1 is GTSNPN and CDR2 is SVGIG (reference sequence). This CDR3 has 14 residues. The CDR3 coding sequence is TGTGCCTGGAGTGTACTAGGGGCAATCTACGAGCAGTACTTC. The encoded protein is CAWSVLGAIYEQYF.

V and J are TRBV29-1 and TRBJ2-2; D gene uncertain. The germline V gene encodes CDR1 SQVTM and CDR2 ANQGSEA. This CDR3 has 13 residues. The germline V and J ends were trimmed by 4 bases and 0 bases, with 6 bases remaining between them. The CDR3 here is CSVAVPNTGELFF. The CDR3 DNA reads TGCAGCGTTGCCGTTCCGAACACCGGGGAGCTGTTTTTT.

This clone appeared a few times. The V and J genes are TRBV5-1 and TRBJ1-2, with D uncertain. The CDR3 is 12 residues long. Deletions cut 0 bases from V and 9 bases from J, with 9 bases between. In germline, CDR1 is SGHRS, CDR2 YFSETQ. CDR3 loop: CASSLATGSYTF. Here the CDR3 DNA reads TGCGCCAGCAGCTTGGCGACTGGGAGCTACACCTTC.

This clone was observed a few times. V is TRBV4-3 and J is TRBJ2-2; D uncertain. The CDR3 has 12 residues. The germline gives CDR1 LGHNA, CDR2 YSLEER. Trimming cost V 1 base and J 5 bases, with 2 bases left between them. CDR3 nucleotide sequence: TGCGCCAGCAGCCAAGCTACCGGGGAGCTGTTTTTT. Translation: CASSQATGELFF.

As DNA, the CDR3 is TGTGCCAGCAGCGTGGGACTAGCGAGTCACAATGAGCAGTTCTTC. It encodes CASSVGLASHNEQFF. The V and J genes are TRBV9 and TRBJ2-1, with 10 bases lining up with TRBD2. The CDR3 loop spans 15 amino acids. CDR1 and CDR2 from the germline V gene are SGDLS and YYNGEE. J lost 5 bases, V lost 2 bases, and 4 bases had no gene match.

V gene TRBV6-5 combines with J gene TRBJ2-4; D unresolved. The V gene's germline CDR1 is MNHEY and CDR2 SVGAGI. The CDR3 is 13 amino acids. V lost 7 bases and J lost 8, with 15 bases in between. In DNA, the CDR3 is TGTGCCAGCACCCCGGACCGAAGGGACATTCAGTACTTC. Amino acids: CASTPDRRDIQYF.

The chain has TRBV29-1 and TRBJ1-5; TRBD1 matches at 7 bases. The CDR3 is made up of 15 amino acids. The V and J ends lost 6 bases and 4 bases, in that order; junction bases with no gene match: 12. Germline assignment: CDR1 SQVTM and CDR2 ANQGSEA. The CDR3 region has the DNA TGCAGCGTCTCCCTGGGAGGGGGCCAAAATCAGCCCCAGCATTTT. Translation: CSVSLGGGQNQPQHF.

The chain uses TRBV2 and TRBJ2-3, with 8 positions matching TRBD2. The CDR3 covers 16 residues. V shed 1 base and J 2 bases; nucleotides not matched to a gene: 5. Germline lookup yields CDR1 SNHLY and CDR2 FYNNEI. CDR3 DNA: TGTGCCAGCAGTGAAGTCAGCGGGGGCCTCACAGATACGCAGTATTTT. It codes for CASSEVSGGLTDTQYF.

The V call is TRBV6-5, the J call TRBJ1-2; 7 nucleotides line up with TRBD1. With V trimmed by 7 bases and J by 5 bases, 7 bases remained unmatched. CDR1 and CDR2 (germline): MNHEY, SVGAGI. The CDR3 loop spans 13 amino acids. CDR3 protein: CASTDGQVYGYTF. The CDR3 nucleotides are TGTGCCAGCACTGACGGACAGGTTTATGGCTACACCTTC.

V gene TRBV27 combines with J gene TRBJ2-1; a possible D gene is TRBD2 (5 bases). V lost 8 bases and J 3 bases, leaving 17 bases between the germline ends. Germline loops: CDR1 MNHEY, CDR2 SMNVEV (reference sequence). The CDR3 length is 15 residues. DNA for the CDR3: TGTGCCAGCTTCTCTCAGGTGGGGAGCTACAATGAGCAGTTCTTC. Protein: CASFSQVGSYNEQFF.

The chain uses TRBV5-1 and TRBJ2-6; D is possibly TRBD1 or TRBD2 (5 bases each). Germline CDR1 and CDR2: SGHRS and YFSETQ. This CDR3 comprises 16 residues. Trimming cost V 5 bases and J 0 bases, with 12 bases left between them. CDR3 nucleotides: TGCGCCAGCAGAGGGACCGAAAGCTCTGGGGCCAACGTCCTGACTTTC. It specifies CASRGTESSGANVLTF. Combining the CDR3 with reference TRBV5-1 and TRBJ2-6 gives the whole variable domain KAGVTQTPRYLIKTRGQQVTLSCSPISGHRSVSWYQQTPGQGLQFLFEYFSETQRNKGNFPGRFSGRQFSNSRSEMNVSTLELGDSALYLCASRGTESSGANVLTFGAGSRLTVL.

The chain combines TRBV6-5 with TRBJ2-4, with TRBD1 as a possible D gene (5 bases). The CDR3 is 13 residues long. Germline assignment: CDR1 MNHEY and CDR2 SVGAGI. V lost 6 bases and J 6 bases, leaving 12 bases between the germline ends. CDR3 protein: CASRDTDRNIQYF. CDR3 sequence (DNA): TGTGCCAGCAGGGACACAGACCGAAACATTCAGTACTTC.

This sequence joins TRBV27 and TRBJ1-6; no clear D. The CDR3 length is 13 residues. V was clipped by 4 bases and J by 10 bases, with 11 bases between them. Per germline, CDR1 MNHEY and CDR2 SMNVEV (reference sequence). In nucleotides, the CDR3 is TGTGCCAGCAGTTCCAGACATAGATCACCCCTCCACTTT. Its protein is CASSSRHRSPLHF.

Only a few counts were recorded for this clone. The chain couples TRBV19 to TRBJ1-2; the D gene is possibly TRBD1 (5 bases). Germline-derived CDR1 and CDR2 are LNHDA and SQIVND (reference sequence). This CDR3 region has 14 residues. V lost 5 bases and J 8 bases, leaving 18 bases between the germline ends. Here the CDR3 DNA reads TGTGCCAGTAGTCCTCAACAGGATTTGAGGGGCTACACCTTC. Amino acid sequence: CASSPQQDLRGYTF.

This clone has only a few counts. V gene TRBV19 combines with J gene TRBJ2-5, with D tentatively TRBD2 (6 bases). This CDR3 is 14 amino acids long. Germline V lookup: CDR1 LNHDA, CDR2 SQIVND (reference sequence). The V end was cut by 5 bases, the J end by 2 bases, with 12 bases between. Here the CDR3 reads CASSLGTLQETQYF. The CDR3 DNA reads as TGTGCCAGTAGTCTCGGGACTTTACAAGAGACCCAGTACTTC. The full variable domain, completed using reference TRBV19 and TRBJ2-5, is DGGITQSPKYLFRKEGQNVTLSCEQNLNHDAMYWYRQDPGQGLRLIYYSQIVNDFQKGDIAEGYSVSREKKESFPLTVTSAQKNPTAFYLCASSLGTLQETQYFGPGTRLLVL.